This TCR beta chain is from a study of T-cell memory formation after mild COVID-19. CDR3 length: 18 residues. The germline V gene encodes CDR1 LGHNA and CDR2 YNFKEQ. V dropped 0 bases and J dropped 0 bases, with 12 bases sitting between them. The TCR alpha and TCR beta cDNA libraries, bearing sample barcodes and UMIs, were generated by 5'RACE using constant-segment primers. TCRdb called the 5' RACE reads again in MiXCR, with one record for every CDR3 protein. This table holds around 310,000 distinct CDR3 sequences, roughly 20% found once. As for this clonotype: The antigen remains unidentified.

Overall study results and limits: Pre-infection memory showed some responding clones, and this suggested that cross-reactive memory joined. Later expanders leaned CD4+, whereas clones that contracted between day 15 and 85 were balanced CD4/CD8. CD8+ contracting clones occupied EMRA, while CD4+ ones occupied mainly CM and EM.

The specimen sequenced was PBMCs or a T cell subset sorted from them (not recorded which). This chain links TRBV4-2 with TRBJ1-6, with D uncertain. This clonotype originated in a young man who had mild COVID-19 (a few samples of this study predate the infection). Cell type and time point are not known. The CDR3 coding sequence is TGTGCCAGCAGCCAAGAACAGCAATGGAGCTCCTATAATTCACCCCTCCACTTT. Protein product: CASSQEQQWSSYNSPLHF.